The clone carrying this TCR beta chain was detected a few times. Its target is unknown. This entry belongs to a study of blood T cells in healthy people across ages. Overall study results and limits: A conclusive naive versus antigen-experienced comparison was prevented by the unsorted PBMCs. Both naive CD4+ cell counts and diversity were greater in long-lived donors than in aged donors.

A second PCR, run for about 7 to 11 cycles, used a sample-barcoded 5' primer plus a J-beta primer mix. Each cDNA molecule carried a tag from a template-switch adaptor that contained 12 random nucleotides. CDR3-containing paired-end reads numbered at least 2.5 million in each sample. TCRdb ran MiXCR on the 5' RACE reads and lists one entry per CDR3 protein. The sample lists over a million distinct CDR3 sequences, about 40% seen once, with 6.5% to 10% in the top ten. V trimming: 5 bases; J trimming: 8 bases; junction bases outside the gene matches: 9. CDR3 size: 15 residues. The source of this sequence is a young woman in good health. The chain couples TRBV12-3 or TRBV12-4 to TRBJ2-1, with 10 bases fitting TRBD1. The material sequenced was blood. The CDR3 nucleotides are TGTGCCAGCAGTCGACCGGGACAGGGGTTTGATGAGCAGTTCTTC. The encoded protein is CASSRPGQGFDEQFF.